Following are 14 T cell receptor beta chains from one sample sequenced in a study of blood T cell repertoires in COVID-19. Using immunoSEQ multiplex PCR, the repertoire was profiled, and TCRdb retains in-frame clones only, with some absent. The sample shows 70,000 to 75,000 clones, around nine tenths of them seen only once. The specimen was peripheral blood. These receptors were obtained from a young woman with acute or convalescent COVID-19.

This clone came up a few times. This rearrangement joins TRBV2 to TRBJ1-2; 12 bases line up with TRBD1. Germline V gene sequence: CDR1 SNHLY, CDR2 FYNNEI. With 9 bases clipped from V and 7 bases from J, the junction kept 6 bases outside the gene matches. The CDR3 runs to 13 residues. Here the CDR3 reads CASSGQGAFGYTF. DNA for the CDR3: TGTGCCAGTTCGGGACAGGGGGCCTTTGGCTACACCTTC. Based on the CDR3 plus reference TRBV2 and TRBJ1-2, the full variable domain is EPEVTQTPSHQVTQMGQEVILRCVPISNHLYFYWYRQILGQKVEFLVSFYNNEISEKSEIFDDQFSVERPDGSNFTLKIRSTKLEDSAMYFCASSGQGAFGYTFGSGTRLTVV.

J is TRBJ1-5 and V is TRBV19; 9 bases are shared with TRBD1. V shed 1 base and J 5 bases; nucleotides not matched to a gene: 3. Germline CDR1 LNHDA, CDR2 SQIVND (reference sequence). This CDR3 has 15 residues. CDR3 DNA: TGTGCCAGTAGTATAGGACAGGGGGGCCATCAGCCCCAGCATTTT. As protein: CASSIGQGGHQPQHF.

The chain combines TRBV4-1 with TRBJ2-4; TRBD1 matches at 10 bases. The V gene's germline CDR1 is MGHRA and CDR2 YSYEKL. This CDR3 region has 19 residues. J gave up 5 bases and V 0 bases, and 13 bases lay outside the gene matches. The CDR3, as DNA: TGCGCCAGCAGCCAAGAGGGCCTTCGGACAGGGGGGAAACAAAACATTCAGTACTTC. It codes for CASSQEGLRTGGKQNIQYF.

The chain carries TRBV4-2 and TRBJ1-2, with TRBD1 identical over 9 bases. There are 16 residues in the CDR3. V shed 4 bases, J shed 6 bases, and the junction held 12 bases outside the gene matches. From germline, CDR1 is LGHNA and CDR2 YNFKEQ. CDR3 loop: CASSLNRDREGHGYTF. In nucleotides, the CDR3 is TGTGCCAGCAGCCTGAACAGGGACAGGGAGGGGCATGGCTACACCTTC.

The chain carries TRBV20-1 and TRBJ1-1; TRBD1 aligns across 9 bases. The CDR3 is made up of 11 amino acids. Trimming cost V 5 bases and J 6 bases; bases outside gene matches: 1. Germline-derived CDR1 and CDR2 are DFQATT and SNEGSKA (reference sequence). The CDR3 region is CSAGTGPEAFF. The CDR3 DNA reads as TGCAGTGCTGGGACAGGGCCTGAAGCTTTCTTT.

This sequence joins TRBV19 and TRBJ2-3, with 13 positions matching TRBD2. This CDR3 region has 18 residues. J lost 0 bases, V lost 5 bases, and 8 bases had no gene match. CDR1 and CDR2 (germline): LNHDA, SQIVND (reference sequence). The CDR3 region has the DNA TGTGCCAGTAGTGGAGGGACTAGCGGGACACCTAGCACAGATACGCAGTATTTT. It codes for CASSGGTSGTPSTDTQYF.

This chain uses TRBV9 with TRBJ1-1; 9 nucleotides match TRBD1. CDR1 and CDR2 (germline): SGDLS, YYNGEE. V was clipped by 4 bases and J by 0 bases; unmatched bases: 7. This CDR3 has 16 residues. Here the CDR3 reads CASSPQTGGLNTEAFF. For the CDR3, the DNA is TGTGCCAGCAGCCCGCAGACAGGGGGATTGAACACTGAAGCTTTCTTT.

CDR3 DNA: TGTGCCAGCAGTCGTAGCGGACGGGCAGATACGCAGTATTTT. It is translated as CASSRSGRADTQYF. The chain employs TRBV2 and TRBJ2-3, with D maybe TRBD2 (6 bases). Germline values: CDR1 SNHLY, CDR2 FYNNEI. This CDR3 is 14 amino acids long. Trimming took 5 bases from V and 4 from J, leaving 13 bases between them.

This clone appeared a single time. The chain is built from TRBV19 and TRBJ2-1; 9 bases are a match to TRBD1. The CDR3 is 15 amino acids. With V trimmed by 5 bases and J by 3 bases, 5 bases remained unmatched. CDR1 is LNHDA, CDR2 SQIVND, per germline (reference sequence). In nucleotides, the CDR3 is TGTGCCAGTAGTGGCCCGGGACAGGGCTACAATGAGCAGTTCTTC. Its protein product is CASSGPGQGYNEQFF. The full variable domain, rest sourced from reference TRBV19 and TRBJ2-1, is DGGITQSPKYLFRKEGQNVTLSCEQNLNHDAMYWYRQDPGQGLRLIYYSQIVNDFQKGDIAEGYSVSREKKESFPLTVTSAQKNPTAFYLCASSGPGQGYNEQFFGPGTRLTVL.

The chain links TRBV28 to TRBJ1-3, with a possible D match to TRBD1 (5 bases). Germline loops: CDR1 MDHEN, CDR2 SYDVKM. The CDR3 is 15 amino acids. V was shortened by 5 bases and J by 4 bases, with 15 bases between the two germline ends. CDR3 bases: TGTGCCAGCAGTCTCTCAGGGTGGGCGGGAAACACCATATATTTT. Amino acid sequence: CASSLSGWAGNTIYF.

This chain uses TRBV21-1 with TRBJ2-5; TRBD1 is the table's D call and was not checked against the DNA. TRBV21-1 is listed as a pseudogene. The CDR3 consists of 17 residues. For the CDR3, the DNA is TGTGCCAGCAGCAACTCCTTCCGGGACAGGGATAATGAGACCCAGTACTTC. This gives the protein CASSNSFRDRDNETQYF.

V gene TRBV6-5 combines with J gene TRBJ2-5, with TRBD1 matching 7 bases. Germline trimming cut 4 bases from V and 2 bases from J; bases unmatched to any gene: 4. CDR3 size: 14 residues. Germline-derived CDR1 and CDR2 are MNHEY and SVGAGI. The CDR3 spells CASSSHRGQETQYF. In DNA, the CDR3 is TGTGCCAGCAGTTCCCACAGGGGTCAAGAGACCCAGTACTTC.

The V call is TRBV29-1, the J call TRBJ1-1; D not resolved. The CDR3 covers 13 residues. Germline CDR1 is SQVTM and CDR2 is ANQGSEA. With 6 bases removed from V and 0 bases from J, the gap between germline ends came to 11 bases. CDR3 sequence (DNA): TGCAGCGTCGCTTCACTTTTGAACACTGAAGCTTTCTTT. Translation gives CSVASLLNTEAFF.

The table lists this clone with a few counts. The V and J genes are TRBV5-1 and TRBJ1-4; no clear D gene. The V end was cut by 5 bases, the J end by 4 bases, with 9 bases between. Germline values: CDR1 SGHRS, CDR2 YFSETQ. This CDR3 has 13 residues. CDR3 residues: CASRRGFNEKLFF. As DNA, the CDR3 is TGCGCCAGCAGACGGGGATTTAATGAAAAACTGTTTTTT.